This TCR beta chain was sequenced during a study of blood T cell repertoires in COVID-19. Overall study: The United States, Italy and Spain were the sources of the acute and convalescent COVID-19 samples. Sources were T cells, B-cell-depleted T cells, or PBMCs; the material itself was cDNA or gDNA.

The ends lost 3 bases at V and 4 bases at J; junction bases unmatched: 6. Per germline, CDR1 SGDLS and CDR2 YYNGEE. The CDR3 is 15 amino acids. Enrollees, about 18 to 90 years old, lived in fewer than 25 US areas. Per the original data handling: Estimation of nucleated cell counts was performed using reference gene primer amplification. Produced via immunoSEQ multiplex PCR; TCRdb's table is partial and in-frame only. That table supplies the V and J calls and clone size; D and trimming were determined from the DNA. The sample includes roughly 200,000 clones, more than 70% seen only once; the top ten take roughly 5.9%.

This sequence originates from a middle-aged man with acute COVID-19. Specimen: PBMCs or T cells enriched from blood (not recorded which). The chain recombines TRBV9 with TRBJ2-2, with 7 bases that match TRBD1. The CDR3 DNA reads as TGTGCCAGCAGCGCGACGGGACAGTCCACCGGGGAGCTGTTTTTT. Translating gives CASSATGQSTGELFF. Filled out from reference TRBV9 and TRBJ2-2, the complete variable domain reads DSGVTQTPKHLITATGQRVTLRCSPRSGDLSVYWYQQSLDQGLQFLIQYYNGEERAKGNILERFSAQQFPDLHSELNLSSLELGDSALYFCASSATGQSTGELFFGEGSRLTVL.